These 25 T cell receptor beta chains share one sample of origin, sequenced in a study of T cells in Graves' hyperthyroidism and ophthalmopathy. RNA transcripts provided the source from which TCR beta CDR3 regions were amplified. During a first-round RT-PCR of the TCR CDR3, the HTBI primer set was used. A single record per CDR3 protein comes from TCRdb applying MiXCR to the multiplex PCR reads. The repertoire holds around 300,000 distinct CDR3 sequences, with 25% to 30% as singletons. The sample consisted of blood. The receptors were gathered from a man aged 35 to 55 with Graves' hyperthyroidism that later progressed to Graves' ophthalmopathy.

This clonotype came up many times. DNA for the CDR3: TGTGCCAGCAGCCAGTTACCGGGACCCGAGCAGTACTTC. Translation: CASSQLPGPEQYF. V gene TRBV14 combines with J gene TRBJ2-7; D is possibly TRBD1 or TRBD2 (5 bases each). The germline V and J ends were trimmed by 3 bases and 6 bases, with 12 bases remaining between them. This CDR3 is 13 amino acids long. Germline CDR1 SGHDN, CDR2 FVKESK.

This clonotype was seen many times. This CDR3 reads CASRLTGGQETQYF. Here the CDR3 DNA reads TGCGCCAGCAGGCTGACAGGGGGCCAAGAGACCCAGTACTTC. The chain joins TRBV5-1 to TRBJ2-5; 9 bases are a match to TRBD1. The CDR3 is 14 residues long. The germline gives CDR1 SGHRS, CDR2 YFSETQ. The J segment lost 1 base and the V segment lost 5 bases, leaving 3 bases of the junction unmatched.

In this sample, this clonotype turned up many times. The chain uses TRBV9 and TRBJ2-7, with D hard to call. Germline V gene lookup returns CDR1 SGDLS and CDR2 YYNGEE. CDR3 length: 12 amino acids. Deletions cut 0 bases from V and 5 bases from J, with 6 bases between. The CDR3 protein is CASSVAGHEQYF. CDR3 bases: TGTGCCAGCAGCGTAGCCGGCCACGAGCAGTACTTC.

This clonotype has at least ten counts. V is TRBV20-1 and J is TRBJ1-1, with D perhaps TRBD1 (6 bases). CDR3 length equals 14 residues. V lost 3 bases, J lost 0 bases, and 11 bases lay in between. Germline V lookup: CDR1 DFQATT, CDR2 SNEGSKA (reference sequence). The CDR3 loop is CSASEGHLNTEAFF. CDR3 bases: TGCAGTGCTAGTGAGGGACATTTGAACACTGAAGCTTTCTTT.

This clonotype occurred many times. The chain carries TRBV11-2 and TRBJ1-1, with no clear D. CDR1 and CDR2 (germline): SGHAT, FQNNGV. The CDR3 contains 17 residues. V was clipped by 0 bases and J by 1 base, with 15 bases between them. CDR3 residues: CASSLDLQTESNTEAFF. In DNA, the CDR3 is TGTGCCAGCAGCTTAGATCTTCAAACAGAGTCGAACACTGAAGCTTTCTTT.

This clonotype was seen ten or more times. The chain links TRBV7-8 to TRBJ1-2; 7 bases map to TRBD1. The V and J ends lost 8 bases and 2 bases, in that order; junction bases with no gene match: 11. Looked up from germline, CDR1 is SGHVS and CDR2 is FQNEAQ. The CDR3 is 15 amino acids. CDR3 in amino acids: CASGETRDRNYGYTF. DNA for the CDR3: TGTGCCAGCGGCGAGACACGGGACAGAAACTATGGCTACACCTTC.

This clonotype was counted a single time. V is TRBV7-2 and J is TRBJ2-7; 7 bases fit TRBD2. With V trimmed by 3 bases and J by 0 bases, 5 bases remained unmatched. Germline V gene lookup returns CDR1 SGHTA and CDR2 FQGNSA. The CDR3 loop spans 15 amino acids. The CDR3 nucleotides are TGTGCCAGCAGCTTGAGCGGGATAACCTCCTACGAGCAGTACTTC. Translating gives CASSLSGITSYEQYF.

The genes are TRBV2 and TRBJ1-3; tentatively, D is TRBD1 (5 bases). Trimming took off 4 bases at V and 1 base at J, with 14 bases between the two ends. CDR1 SNHLY and CDR2 FYNNEI come from the germline V gene. The CDR3 extends over 16 amino acids. The CDR3 loop is CASSGQTGASGNTIYF. The CDR3 DNA is TGTGCCAGCAGTGGACAGACCGGGGCGTCTGGAAACACCATATATTTT.

In this sample, this clonotype turned up many times. This sequence joins TRBV28 and TRBJ1-5; maybe TRBD1 (6 bases). The CDR3 consists of 14 residues. Germline V gives CDR1 MDHEN, CDR2 SYDVKM. V dropped 5 bases and J dropped 4 bases, with 12 bases sitting between them. Here the CDR3 reads CASSPQGNNQPQHF. DNA for the CDR3: TGTGCCAGCAGTCCACAGGGAAATAATCAGCCCCAGCATTTT.

This clonotype came up many times. This chain connects TRBV12-3 or TRBV12-4 to TRBJ1-5; 8 bases align to TRBD1. V lost 6 bases and J lost 2; bases outside the gene matches: 3. The CDR3 covers 14 residues. The CDR3 nucleotides are TGTGCCAGCAGACTGGGACAGGGCAATCAGCCCCAGCATTTT. Its translation is CASRLGQGNQPQHF.

This clonotype was detected ten times or more. The rearrangement joins TRBV6-5 to TRBJ2-5, with 7 bases aligning to TRBD1. Germline V CDR1 and CDR2: MNHEY, SVGAGI. With V trimmed by 3 bases and J by 4 bases, 8 bases remained unmatched. The CDR3 has 15 amino acids. CDR3 sequence: CASSYSQGVGETQYF. The CDR3 DNA reads as TGTGCCAGCAGTTATAGTCAGGGGGTAGGAGAGACCCAGTACTTC.

This clonotype was seen many times. This chain links TRBV30 with TRBJ2-5; 12 bases line up with TRBD2. Germline CDR1 reads GTSNPN; CDR2 reads SVGIG (reference sequence). This CDR3 has 15 residues. The V segment lost 2 bases and the J segment 4 bases; nucleotides outside the gene matches: 5. This chain's CDR3 is CAWSLTSGSGETQYF. CDR3 bases: TGTGCCTGGAGTTTGACTAGCGGGAGTGGAGAGACCCAGTACTTC. The full variable domain, its missing parts supplied by reference TRBV30 and TRBJ2-5, is SQTIHQWPATLVQPVGSPLSLECTVEGTSNPNLYWYRQAAGRGLQLLFYSVGIGQISSEVPQNLSASRPQDRQFILSSKKLLLSDSGFYLCAWSLTSGSGETQYFGPGTRLLVL.

In its sample, this clonotype was seen many times. The V call is TRBV4-1, the J call TRBJ2-7; TRBD1 aligns across 7 bases. The CDR3 length is 15 residues. J gave up 0 bases and V 1 base, and 3 bases lay outside the gene matches. Per the germline V gene, CDR1 is MGHRA and CDR2 is YSYEKL. CDR3 loop: CASSQAGTVSYEQYF. Written as DNA, the CDR3 is TGCGCCAGCAGCCAAGCCGGGACAGTCTCCTACGAGCAGTACTTC.

V and J are TRBV10-3 and TRBJ2-7, with TRBD1 matching over 9 bases. CDR3 length equals 13 residues. From germline, CDR1 is ENHRY and CDR2 SYGVKD. With 5 bases clipped from V and 6 bases from J, the junction kept 5 bases outside the gene matches. In DNA, the CDR3 is TGTGCCATCAGTAGACAGGGGGTCGGCGAGCAGTACTTC. Translating gives CAISRQGVGEQYF.

This clonotype has a count of ten or more. The chain links TRBV27 to TRBJ1-2; D is unclear. From germline, CDR1 is MNHEY and CDR2 SMNVEV (reference sequence). Trimming left V 2 bases short and J 2 bases short, with 9 bases between. The CDR3 extends over 14 amino acids. CDR3 protein: CASSLKPGNYGYTF. CDR3 nucleotides: TGTGCCAGCAGTTTAAAGCCGGGGAACTATGGCTACACCTTC.

This clonotype was seen many times. The genes are TRBV29-1 and TRBJ2-7; the match to TRBD2 covers 7 bases. This CDR3 has 13 residues. V was pared by 5 bases and J by 4 bases, with 8 bases of the junction left unmatched. From germline, CDR1 is SQVTM and CDR2 ANQGSEA. The CDR3 region has the DNA TGCAGCGTTCTCCGGGGGGTAAATTACGAGCAGTACTTC. Protein: CSVLRGVNYEQYF.

This CDR3 reads CASSYSRWETQYF. CDR3 bases: TGTGCCAGCAGTTACTCGAGGTGGGAGACCCAGTACTTC. This chain connects TRBV6-2 or TRBV6-3 to TRBJ2-5; D gene ambiguous. The CDR3 length is 13 residues. V lost 0 bases and J 5 bases, leaving 7 bases between the germline ends. CDR1 MNHEY and CDR2 SVGEGT come from the germline V gene.

This clonotype occurred many times. The chain recombines TRBV12-3 or TRBV12-4 with TRBJ1-2; no definite D call. The CDR3 is 12 amino acids. V was pared by 3 bases and J by 7 bases, with 9 bases between. CDR3 nucleotide sequence: TGTGCCAGCAGTTTTTACTGGGGTGGCTACACCTTC. Its translation: CASSFYWGGYTF.

This clonotype was observed many times. This may stem from a read error, because a much larger clone lies one nucleotide away. The rearrangement joins TRBV11-2 to TRBJ1-1; D is ambiguous. Germline-derived CDR1 and CDR2 are SGHAT and FQNNGV. This CDR3 contains 14 residues. The CDR3 sequence is CASSLAGRNTEALF. In DNA, the CDR3 is TGTGCCAGCAGCTTAGCGGGTCGGAACACTGAAGCTCTCTTT.

This clonotype was counted at least ten times. The genes are TRBV7-2 and TRBJ2-2, with no clear D. Trimming took off 4 bases at V and 4 bases at J, with 4 bases between the two ends. The CDR3 extends over 12 amino acids. Germline V gene data show CDR1 as SGHTA and CDR2 as FQGNSA. As DNA, the CDR3 is TGTGCCAGCAGCTACACCACCGGGGAGCTGTTTTTT. Translating it yields CASSYTTGELFF.

This clonotype has at least ten counts. This chain connects TRBV11-2 to TRBJ1-1, with no clear D. Germline loops: CDR1 SGHAT, CDR2 FQNNGV. V was pared by 8 bases and J by 4 bases, with 8 bases between. CDR3 size: 11 residues. CDR3 loop: CASVIGTEAFF. CDR3 coding DNA: TGTGCCAGCGTTATTGGCACTGAAGCTTTCTTT.

This rearrangement joins TRBV20-1 to TRBJ2-2; D unresolved. The CDR3 has 13 residues. V was pared by 3 bases and J by 0 bases, with 5 bases between. Germline-derived CDR1 and CDR2 are DFQATT and SNEGSKA (reference sequence). The CDR3 region has the DNA TGCAGTGCTAGCGAGCCGAACACCGGGGAGCTGTTTTTT. This sequence encodes CSASEPNTGELFF.

V gene TRBV4-1 combines with J gene TRBJ1-6; D might be TRBD1 (6 bases). The V gene lost 3 bases and the J gene lost 13 bases, with 7 bases spanning the gap. The CDR3 extends over 11 amino acids. Germline V gene data show CDR1 as MGHRA and CDR2 as YSYEKL. DNA for the CDR3: TGCGCCAGCAGCCACCAGGGGCCCCTCCACTTT. Protein sequence: CASSHQGPLHF.

This clonotype was counted many times. The chain employs TRBV12-3 or TRBV12-4 and TRBJ1-2, with a weak D call TRBD1 (6 bases). Trimming took 4 bases from V and 2 from J, leaving 23 bases between them. The CDR3 loop spans 18 amino acids. CDR3: CASSSVTLRNRANYGYTF. CDR3 in DNA: TGTGCCAGCAGTTCCGTTACCTTGCGGAACAGGGCCAACTATGGCTACACCTTC.

In this sample, this clonotype turned up many times. The J gene is TRBJ2-2, the V gene TRBV5-1, with D possibly being TRBD2 (6 bases). Germline CDR1 SGHRS, CDR2 YFSETQ. The CDR3 length is 16 residues. Between the trimmed V and J ends, which lost 5 bases and 1 base, there was a span of 15 bases. Here the CDR3 reads CASSERAGLNTGELFF. The CDR3 region has the DNA TGCGCCAGCAGTGAGAGAGCGGGCTTGAACACCGGGGAGCTGTTTTTT.